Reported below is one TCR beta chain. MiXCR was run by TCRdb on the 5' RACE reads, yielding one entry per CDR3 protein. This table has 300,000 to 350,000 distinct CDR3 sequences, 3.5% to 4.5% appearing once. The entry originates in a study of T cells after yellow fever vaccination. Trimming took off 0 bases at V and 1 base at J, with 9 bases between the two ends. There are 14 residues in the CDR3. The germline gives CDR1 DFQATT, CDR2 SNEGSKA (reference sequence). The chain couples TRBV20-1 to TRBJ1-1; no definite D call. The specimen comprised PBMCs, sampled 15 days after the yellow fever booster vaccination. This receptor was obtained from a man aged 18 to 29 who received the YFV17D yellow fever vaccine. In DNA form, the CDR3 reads TGCAGTGCTAGAGACGGGCTATGGAACACTGAAGCTTTCTTT. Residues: CSARDGLWNTEAFF.